What follows are 18 T cell receptor beta chains derived from one specimen sequenced in a study of response to subunit inactivated influenza vaccine (dated by TCRdb to the late 2010s). To prepare the library, RT-PCR was applied. The sample was run on an Illumina HiSeq 2500. The public reads were run again by TCRdb, first through fastp at Q25 and then through MiXCR, and only productive beta chains were kept. Rows with one shared CDR3 protein collapse into an entry with the most common genes and DNA. In this sample the table shows more than 700,000 distinct CDR3 sequences, approximately 22% of which occur a single time. Roughly 10% of the sample is held by the ten biggest clonotypes. The sample consisted of PBMCs from blood, taken 4 to 6 days after vaccination. These receptor sequences come from a man aged 50-59 years who received an inactivated influenza vaccine. Donor details come from another sample of the same person, matched by shared clones.

This clonotype was counted between two and nine times. This sequence joins TRBV12-3 or TRBV12-4 and TRBJ1-1, with D uncertain. V lost 5 bases and J 8 bases, leaving 6 bases between the germline ends. The CDR3 is 10 amino acids. CDR3 region: CASSRREAFF. CDR3 nucleotide sequence: TGTGCCAGCAGTCGCCGGGAAGCTTTCTTT.

This clonotype was seen a handful of times. The chain joins TRBV25-1 to TRBJ1-1; D not resolved. The V end was cut by 3 bases, the J end by 0 bases, with 11 bases between. The CDR3 has 15 amino acids. Germline loops: CDR1 MGHDK, CDR2 SYGVNS. The DNA for the CDR3 is TGTGCCAGCAGTGACCCGGGCGTCGTGAACACTGAAGCTTTCTTT. Its translation is CASSDPGVVNTEAFF.

This clonotype was counted a single time. CDR3 loop: CASSLGLIQAFF. DNA for the CDR3: TGTGCCAGCAGTCTCGGACTGATTCAAGCTTTCTTT. The chain recombines TRBV28 with TRBJ1-1; D gene unclear. The CDR3 has 12 amino acids. V lost 5 bases and J lost 9, with 13 bases in between. CDR1 MDHEN and CDR2 SYDVKM come from the germline V gene.

This clonotype was counted between two and nine times. The chain carries TRBV19 and TRBJ2-4; D not certain. The CDR3 runs to 14 residues. Trimming stripped 6 bases from V and 6 bases from J, with 15 bases between. Germline V lookup: CDR1 LNHDA, CDR2 SQIVND (reference sequence). CDR3 in amino acids: CASSHKWAGNIQYF. CDR3 coding DNA: TGTGCCAGTAGCCATAAATGGGCTGGAAACATTCAGTACTTC. Full variable domain (outside the CDR3, taken from reference TRBV19 and TRBJ2-4): DGGITQSPKYLFRKEGQNVTLSCEQNLNHDAMYWYRQDPGQGLRLIYYSQIVNDFQKGDIAEGYSVSREKKESFPLTVTSAQKNPTAFYLCASSHKWAGNIQYFGAGTRLSVL.

J is TRBJ2-5 and V is TRBV5-1; TRBD1 might be the D (7 bases). CDR1 SGHRS and CDR2 YFSETQ come from the germline V gene. The V end was cut by 3 bases, the J end by 5 bases, with 29 bases between. The CDR3 sequence is 19 residues long. For the CDR3, the DNA is TGCGCCAGCAGCTCGAACCCCTCCTACTTGCGGGACAGAAGCGAGACCCAGTACTTC. Protein product: CASSSNPSYLRDRSETQYF.

This clonotype has only a few counts. The chain combines TRBV20-1 with TRBJ2-3; D gene unclear. Germline values: CDR1 DFQATT, CDR2 SNEGSKA (reference sequence). The CDR3 covers 13 residues. V was cut by 0 bases and J by 5 bases, with 9 bases left in between. In DNA form, the CDR3 reads TGCAGTGCTAGAGATTGGGTAATAGATACGCAGTATTTT. It encodes CSARDWVIDTQYF.

V and J are TRBV5-1 and TRBJ2-7, with D perhaps TRBD1 (6 bases). The ends were cut back, 4 bases at V and 2 bases at J, with 13 bases in the middle. The CDR3 runs to 14 residues. Germline V CDR1 and CDR2: SGHRS, YFSETQ. The chain's CDR3 is CASSTPGETYEQYF. Written as DNA, the CDR3 is TGCGCCAGCAGCACCCCAGGGGAAACCTACGAGCAGTACTTC.

The chain employs TRBV3-1 and TRBJ2-3; 8 bases agree with TRBD2. V shed 5 bases, J shed 6 bases, and the junction held 10 bases outside the gene matches. The CDR3 extends over 15 amino acids. Germline values: CDR1 LGHDT, CDR2 YNNKEL (reference sequence). CDR3 region: CASSYPAGGHDTQYF. CDR3 sequence (DNA): TGTGCCAGCAGCTACCCTGCGGGGGGCCATGATACGCAGTATTTT.

This clonotype was seen a handful of times. J is TRBJ2-3 and V is TRBV29-1; weak D call: TRBD2 (5 bases). The V end lost 4 bases, the J end lost 2 bases, and 13 bases lay between the germline ends. The CDR3 spans 14 residues. Looked up from germline, CDR1 is SQVTM and CDR2 is ANQGSEA. The CDR3: CSVAGGADTDTQYF. Written as DNA, the CDR3 is TGCAGCGTTGCAGGAGGAGCCGACACAGATACGCAGTATTTT.

The table lists this clonotype with a few counts. The chain links TRBV6-2 or TRBV6-3 to TRBJ1-2; tentative D call: TRBD1 (5 bases). Germline V gives CDR1 MNHEY, CDR2 SVGEGT. CDR3 size: 13 residues. Trimming shortened V by 0 bases and J by 3 bases, and 5 bases separated the two germline ends. The CDR3 loop is CASSYSTDYGYTF. As DNA, the CDR3 is TGTGCCAGCAGTTACTCGACAGACTATGGCTACACCTTC.

This clonotype was seen ten or more times. The gene calls are TRBV7-2 and TRBJ2-1; TRBD2 aligns across 12 bases. This CDR3 has 19 amino acids. Unmatched junction bases numbered 11, after V lost 3 bases and J lost 2 bases. Per germline, CDR1 SGHTA and CDR2 FQGNSA. CDR3 DNA sequence: TGTGCCAGCAGCTTGACTAGCGGGAGTAACGTACCCACCTACAATGAGCAGTTCTTC. The encoded protein is CASSLTSGSNVPTYNEQFF.

This clonotype was seen only a few times. CDR3 sequence (DNA): TGTGCCAGCAGGCGGGACAGGGTAAGCAATGAGCAGTTCTTC. Translated, it gives CASRRDRVSNEQFF. The gene calls are TRBV27 and TRBJ2-1; 9 positions agree with TRBD1. In germline, CDR1 is MNHEY, CDR2 SMNVEV (reference sequence). Unmatched junction bases numbered 6, after V lost 6 bases and J lost 6 bases. The CDR3 length is 14 residues.

This chain uses TRBV28 with TRBJ2-1; TRBD2 matches 10 bases. Trimming took 6 bases from V and 7 from J; bases not matched to a gene: 12. Germline V CDR1 and CDR2: MDHEN, SYDVKM. The CDR3 is 16 residues long. The CDR3 loop reads CASSRIWSGGANEQFF. In DNA, the CDR3 is TGTGCCAGCAGCCGGATTTGGAGCGGGGGGGCAAATGAGCAGTTCTTC.

This clonotype showed up many times. This sequence joins TRBV18 and TRBJ2-1; D call uncertain. The germline V gene has CDR1 KGHSH and CDR2 LQKENI. The germline V and J ends were trimmed by 1 base and 7 bases, with 5 bases remaining between them. The CDR3 is made up of 12 amino acids. The DNA for the CDR3 is TGTGCCAGCTCACCACTGGTTAATGAGCAGTTCTTC. Its translation: CASSPLVNEQFF.

In its sample, this clonotype was seen a few times. The germline gene is not matched at one end of the junction; a read error may be the cause. The chain links TRBV7-2 to TRBJ2-1; maybe TRBD2 (6 bases). Germline V gives CDR1 SGHTA, CDR2 FQGNSA. The CDR3 has 15 residues. CDR3 nucleotides: TGTGCCAGCAGTTTAGTAGAGGCGGGGTCCAATGAGCAGTTCTTC. This codes for CASSLVEAGSNEQFF.

A few counts support this clonotype. V is TRBV20-1 and J is TRBJ1-5; tentative D call: TRBD1 (6 bases). The germline CDR1 and CDR2 sequences are DFQATT and SNEGSKA (reference sequence). Trimming took 7 bases from V and 7 from J, leaving 17 bases between them. The CDR3 has 13 amino acids. This CDR3 is CSVRGAGDQPQHF. The CDR3 bases are TGCAGTGTAAGGGGCGCAGGGGACCAGCCCCAGCATTTT.

The rearrangement uses TRBV20-1 and TRBJ2-7; D may be TRBD1 (5 bases). Germline V gene data show CDR1 as DFQATT and CDR2 as SNEGSKA (reference sequence). V was shortened by 8 bases and J by 0 bases, with 14 bases between the two germline ends. The CDR3 contains 13 residues. The CDR3 loop reads CSTKRGHSYEQYF. CDR3 nucleotides: TGCAGTACCAAAAGAGGACACTCCTACGAGCAGTACTTC.

This clonotype was picked up a small number of times. The rearrangement links TRBV7-9 to TRBJ1-4, with a possible D match to TRBD1 (5 bases). V dropped 11 bases and J dropped 6 bases, with 22 bases sitting between them. Germline assignment: CDR1 SEHNR and CDR2 FQNEAQ (reference sequence). This CDR3 is built from 15 residues. CDR3 sequence: CAVREGRRIYEKLFF. The CDR3, as DNA: TGTGCCGTCCGGGAGGGACGGAGAATATATGAAAAACTGTTTTTT. The full variable domain, its missing parts supplied by reference TRBV7-9 and TRBJ1-4, is DTGVSQNPRHKITKRGQNVTFRCDPISEHNRLYWYRQTLGQGPEFLTYFQNEAQLEKSRLLSDRFSAERPKGSFSTLEIQRTEQGDSAMYLCAVREGRRIYEKLFFGSGTQLSVL.